This T cell receptor beta chain was profiled in a study of control samples from healthy donors and cancer patients. The table came from immunoSEQ multiplex PCR; TCRdb's copy has only in-frame clones and leaves some out. The sample carries fewer than 200,000 clones, over 85% recorded once. V was clipped by 3 bases and J by 0 bases, with 11 bases between them. The CDR3 runs 15 residues. CDR1 and CDR2 from the germline V gene are KGHSH and LQKENI. This sequence originates from a man aged 30-40 years in good health. This chain connects TRBV18 to TRBJ1-2, with a tentative D call TRBD1 (5 bases). The sequenced material came from blood. The CDR3 DNA reads TGTGCCAGCTCACCTTCGCCGGGGCCTAACTATGGCTACACCTTC. Its protein product is CASSPSPGPNYGYTF.